This T cell receptor (beta chain) was obtained from a study of T cell responses to AZD1222 COVID-19 vaccine. Germline CDR1 reads SGDLS; CDR2 reads YYNGEE. The V end lost 0 bases, the J end lost 1 base, and 12 bases lay between the germline ends. The CDR3 is made up of 16 amino acids. Assay: immunoSEQ multiplex PCR; the TCRdb copy retains only in-frame clones and omits some. The sample shows some 95,000 clones, roughly 90% of them seen only once. As to this clone: Antigen unknown.

Notes on the study in general: Repertoires were collected only later (after the peak T cell response had occurred). There were mostly white British donors and more females than males, and clonal diversity was possibly underestimated.

The source was peripheral blood, collected 28 days after the second AZD1222 dose. The receptor's source is an adult who received the AZD1222 COVID-19 vaccine. The chain joins TRBV9 to TRBJ2-3, with D maybe TRBD1 (6 bases). This CDR3 is CASSVEGDVGTDTQYF. CDR3 in DNA: TGTGCCAGCAGCGTAGAGGGGGATGTGGGCACAGATACGCAGTATTTT.